This T cell receptor beta chain was profiled in a study of T cell responses to AZD1222 COVID-19 vaccine. Clones were read by immunoSEQ multiplex PCR, and TCRdb kept only the in-frame ones, dropping some. This table has approximately 170,000 clones, just over 85% appearing once. Pooled samples include second doses given at about 4 or 12 weeks. This clone was seen a few times. This sample also contains other DNA sequences that code for the same CDR3. In germline, CDR1 is SGHTA, CDR2 FQGNSA. CDR3 length: 13 amino acids. Trimming took 6 bases from V and 2 from J, leaving 10 bases between them. The gene calls are TRBV7-2 and TRBJ1-2, with unresolved D. This receptor was obtained from an adult who received the AZD1222 COVID-19 vaccine. The specimen comprised peripheral blood, sampled 28 days after the second AZD1222 dose. The DNA for the CDR3 is TGTGCCAGCAGTTTGGACGGCAACTATGGCTACACCTTC. Translated: CASSLDGNYGYTF.